The next 18 T cell receptor beta chains were all read from a single sample in a study of T-cell memory formation after mild COVID-19. In TCRdb, the 5' RACE reads were re-called with MiXCR into one record per CDR3 protein. The sample lists 200,000 to 250,000 distinct CDR3 sequences; 7.5% to 10% were seen once. The sequenced sample consisted of PBMCs or a T cell subset sorted from them (not recorded which). Source of these receptors: a man aged 18 to 30 who had mild COVID-19 (a few samples of this study predate the infection). Cell type and time point are not known.

The CDR3 loop is CASSTQGAAYNEQFF. CDR3 nucleotides: TGTGCCAGCAGCACACAGGGGGCAGCCTACAATGAGCAGTTCTTC. The chain carries TRBV7-2 and TRBJ2-1; 9 bases line up with TRBD1. Trimming cost V 5 bases and J 2 bases; bases outside gene matches: 4. CDR3 length: 15 residues. Germline V gene lookup returns CDR1 SGHTA and CDR2 FQGNSA.

This clonotype was recorded at least ten times. The chain combines TRBV5-1 with TRBJ2-1, with TRBD2 matching 8 bases. Trimming removed 4 bases from V and 9 bases from J; junction bases left unmatched: 6. Germline assignment: CDR1 SGHRS and CDR2 YFSETQ. The CDR3 is 13 residues long. As DNA, the CDR3 is TGCGCCAGCAGCGTGACTAGCGTCCGTGAGCAGTTCTTC. This codes for CASSVTSVREQFF.

The chain combines TRBV5-1 with TRBJ2-1, with TRBD2 matching over 9 bases. Trimming at V came to 8 bases and at J to 11 bases, leaving 8 bases not matched to a gene. The germline CDR1 and CDR2 sequences are SGHRS and YFSETQ. CDR3 length: 12 amino acids. CDR3 coding DNA: TGCGCCAGGACGCGGGGGGGCCCTCAGCAGTTCTTC. Protein sequence: CARTRGGPQQFF.

CDR3 in amino acids: CASSLGAGGNSPLHF. In nucleotides, the CDR3 is TGTGCCAGCAGTTTGGGGGCAGGGGGAAATTCACCCCTCCACTTT. V usage is TRBV28 and J usage is TRBJ1-6, with 7 nucleotides matching TRBD1. The germline V gene has CDR1 MDHEN and CDR2 SYDVKM. CDR3 length: 15 amino acids. V shed 3 bases and J 7 bases; nucleotides not matched to a gene: 6.

This clonotype showed up just a few times. The V and J genes are TRBV6-2 or TRBV6-3 and TRBJ2-1, with 7 bases lining up with TRBD2. V lost 6 bases to trimming and J lost 0 bases; unmatched junction nucleotides: 8. CDR1 and CDR2 (germline): MNHEY, SVGEGT. The CDR3 runs 16 residues. CDR3 protein: CASRGRAGVSYNEQFF. CDR3 in DNA: TGTGCCAGCAGGGGCCGGGCGGGGGTCTCCTACAATGAGCAGTTCTTC.

The gene calls are TRBV20-1 and TRBJ2-5, with TRBD2 identical over 13 bases. Unmatched junction bases numbered 5, after V lost 6 bases and J lost 4 bases. Germline lookup yields CDR1 DFQATT and CDR2 SNEGSKA (reference sequence). There are 14 residues in the CDR3. In nucleotides, the CDR3 is TGCAGTGCAAAAACTAGCGGGGGGGCAGAGACCCAGTACTTC. Amino acid sequence: CSAKTSGGAETQYF.

The chain has TRBV7-9 and TRBJ2-7; D possibly corresponds to TRBD1 (6 bases). Trimming pared 6 bases from V and 7 bases from J, leaving 22 bases between. Germline CDR1 is SEHNR and CDR2 is FQNEAQ (reference sequence). The CDR3 is 15 amino acids. The CDR3 bases are TGTGCCAGCAGGGATGCCGGGACAAACCCGGGTGAGCAGTACTTC. Translation: CASRDAGTNPGEQYF.

This clonotype has a count of ten or more. This chain joins TRBV7-2 and TRBJ2-5; TRBD2 agrees at 7 bases. Germline V gene data show CDR1 as SGHTA and CDR2 as FQGNSA. CDR3 length: 14 residues. The V gene end was trimmed by 5 bases and the J gene end by 5 bases; junction bases not matched to a gene: 8. CDR3 amino acids: CASSPVRGRETQYF. CDR3 bases: TGTGCCAGCAGCCCAGTGCGGGGGAGGGAGACCCAGTACTTC.

This clonotype was counted a few times. This chain's CDR3 is CSPKGWDTQYF. Written as DNA, the CDR3 is TGCAGTCCCAAGGGTTGGGATACGCAGTATTTT. The chain uses TRBV20-1 and TRBJ2-3; no clear D. Germline V gene sequence: CDR1 DFQATT, CDR2 SNEGSKA (reference sequence). V shed 8 bases and J shed 6 bases, with 12 bases lying between them. CDR3 size: 11 residues.

The chain is built from TRBV6-2 or TRBV6-3 and TRBJ1-1; D remains ambiguous. The CDR3 extends over 16 amino acids. Germline V gene lookup returns CDR1 MNHEY and CDR2 SVGEGT. Trimming removed 7 bases at V and 1 base at J, with 19 bases between. The CDR3 sequence: CASTARKRYTNTEAFF. CDR3 nucleotide sequence: TGTGCCAGCACCGCAAGGAAAAGGTACACGAACACTGAAGCTTTCTTT.

This clonotype has just a few counts. V gene TRBV28 combines with J gene TRBJ2-1; unclear D gene. The CDR3 has 12 residues. In germline, CDR1 is MDHEN, CDR2 SYDVKM. V shed 6 bases and J shed 8 bases, with 11 bases lying between them. CDR3 nucleotides: TGTGCCAGCAGGGTCGACTTCGATGAGCAGTTCTTC. This sequence encodes CASRVDFDEQFF. Drawing the rest from reference TRBV28 and TRBJ2-1, the complete variable domain is DVKVTQSSRYLVKRTGEKVFLECVQDMDHENMFWYRQDPGLGLRLIYFSYDVKMKEKGDIPEGYSVSREKKERFSLILESASTNQTSMYLCASRVDFDEQFFGPGTRLTVL.

The chain carries TRBV6-6 and TRBJ1-5; D perhaps matches TRBD1 (5 bases). Germline V lookup: CDR1 MNHNY, CDR2 SVGAGI (reference sequence). This CDR3 comprises 14 residues. V was cut by 6 bases and J by 5 bases, with 14 bases left in between. The DNA of the CDR3 is TGTGCCAGCAGGCCCGGGGGAGGACATCAGCCCCAGCATTTT. Its protein product is CASRPGGGHQPQHF.

This clonotype was counted between two and nine times. The chain joins TRBV6-2 or TRBV6-3 to TRBJ2-7, with D tentatively TRBD1 (6 bases). The ends were cut back, 5 bases at V and 2 bases at J, with 10 bases in the middle. The CDR3 has 13 residues. The germline V gene has CDR1 MNHEY and CDR2 SVGEGT. The CDR3 sequence: CASSRTDTYEQYV. The CDR3 DNA reads TGTGCCAGCAGTAGGACAGACACCTACGAGCAGTACGTC.

The chain recombines TRBV7-8 with TRBJ1-2, with D unclear. The CDR3 totals 12 residues. V was clipped by 4 bases and J by 8 bases, with 11 bases between them. The germline CDR1 and CDR2 sequences are SGHVS and FQNEAQ. In nucleotides, the CDR3 is TGTGCCAGCAGCTCAATCCTAGGCGGCTACACCTTC. This codes for CASSSILGGYTF.

The rearrangement uses TRBV6-6 and TRBJ2-3; D remains ambiguous. This CDR3 is 12 amino acids long. V lost 6 bases and J lost 5, with 9 bases in between. CDR1 MNHNY and CDR2 SVGAGI come from the germline V gene (reference sequence). CDR3 protein: CASSPSIDTQYF. The CDR3 bases are TGTGCCAGCAGCCCCTCTATAGATACGCAGTATTTT.

The CDR3 coding sequence is TGCAGCGTTGTGGGCAGGGGTCCCCCTTACGAGCAGTACTTC. Its translation is CSVVGRGPPYEQYF. The chain recombines TRBV29-1 with TRBJ2-7, with D possibly being TRBD1 (6 bases). Trimming stripped 4 bases from V and 4 bases from J, with 17 bases between. Looked up from germline, CDR1 is SQVTM and CDR2 is ANQGSEA. CDR3 length: 14 residues.

The table lists this clonotype with many counts. The chain couples TRBV7-3 to TRBJ1-2; weak D call: TRBD1 (5 bases). Trimming took off 0 bases at V and 3 bases at J, with 8 bases between the two ends. In germline, CDR1 is SGHTA, CDR2 FQGTGA. This CDR3 is 14 amino acids long. The CDR3: CASSLTGGDYGYTF. The CDR3 nucleotides are TGTGCCAGCAGCTTAACGGGGGGTGACTATGGCTACACCTTC.

This clonotype has a handful of counts. The chain links TRBV11-2 to TRBJ2-7, with TRBD2 matching 9 bases. Per the germline V gene, CDR1 is SGHAT and CDR2 is FQNNGV. V shed 3 bases and J 7 bases; nucleotides not matched to a gene: 10. The CDR3 runs to 15 residues. The CDR3 region has the DNA TGTGCCAGCAGCTTTGTAGCGGGGGCAAGGGGTGAGCAGTACTTC. Translating gives CASSFVAGARGEQYF.